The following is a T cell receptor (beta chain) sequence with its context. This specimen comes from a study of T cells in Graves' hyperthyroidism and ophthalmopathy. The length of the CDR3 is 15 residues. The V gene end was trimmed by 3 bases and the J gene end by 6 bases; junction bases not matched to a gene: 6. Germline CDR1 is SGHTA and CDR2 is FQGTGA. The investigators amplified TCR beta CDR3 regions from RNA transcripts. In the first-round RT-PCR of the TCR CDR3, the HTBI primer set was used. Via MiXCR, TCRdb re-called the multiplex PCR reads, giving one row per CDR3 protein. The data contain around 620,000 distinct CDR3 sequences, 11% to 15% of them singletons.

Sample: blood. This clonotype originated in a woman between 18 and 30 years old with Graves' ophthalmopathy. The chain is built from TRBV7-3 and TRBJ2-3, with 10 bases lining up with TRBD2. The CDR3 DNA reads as TGTGCCAGCAGCTTGAGCGGGAGGGCCGCGGATACGCAGTATTTT. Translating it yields CASSLSGRAADTQYF.